The 27 T cell receptor beta chains reported below all come from one sample, sequenced in a study of identical twins. TCRdb fed the 5' RACE reads into MiXCR, producing one record per CDR3 protein. Of 690,000 or so distinct CDR3 sequences listed, over 8.5% are singletons. Another study also made use of these data, one on yellow fever vaccine responses in identical twins.

The sample comprised PBMCs. These receptors all come from a woman aged 18-29 years in good health.

The chain combines TRBV18 with TRBJ1-5; no firm D call. Germline V gene lookup returns CDR1 KGHSH and CDR2 LQKENI. The V end lost 2 bases, the J end lost 0 bases, and 8 bases lay between the germline ends. This CDR3 contains 15 residues. This CDR3 is CASSPSEYSNQPQHF. The CDR3 DNA reads TGTGCCAGCTCACCATCCGAATATAGCAATCAGCCCCAGCATTTT.

The chain combines TRBV20-1 with TRBJ2-7, with D possibly being TRBD2 (6 bases). Germline V lookup: CDR1 DFQATT, CDR2 SNEGSKA (reference sequence). V lost 0 bases to trimming and J lost 5 bases, with 20 bases between them. CDR3 length equals 16 residues. The CDR3, as DNA: TGCAGTGCTAGAGATAAGGAGGGAGGAATGGTCGACGAGCAGTACTTC. Translating gives CSARDKEGGMVDEQYF.

In its sample, this clonotype was seen a few times. The genes are TRBV7-9 and TRBJ2-2; TRBD2 aligns across 7 bases. This CDR3 spans 14 amino acids. Trimming removed 5 bases from V and 7 bases from J; junction bases left unmatched: 7. Germline V CDR1 and CDR2: SEHNR, FQNEAQ (reference sequence). The CDR3 protein is CASSTPGRVGELFF. DNA of the CDR3: TGTGCCAGCAGCACCCCAGGGAGGGTCGGGGAGCTGTTTTTT. Full variable domain (rest looked up from reference TRBV7-9 and TRBJ2-2): DTGVSQNPRHKITKRGQNVTFRCDPISEHNRLYWYRQTLGQGPEFLTYFQNEAQLEKSRLLSDRFSAERPKGSFSTLEIQRTEQGDSAMYLCASSTPGRVGELFFGEGSRLTVL.

The chain employs TRBV10-3 and TRBJ1-1, with D perhaps matching TRBD1 (6 bases). CDR1 and CDR2 from the germline V gene are ENHRY and SYGVKD. This CDR3 has 13 residues. V was trimmed by 8 bases and J by 2 bases, leaving 12 bases between them. The CDR3: CAISGQKNTEAFF. The CDR3 DNA reads TGTGCCATCTCCGGACAGAAAAACACTGAAGCTTTCTTT.

This clonotype has at least ten counts. This chain links TRBV18 with TRBJ1-1; no reliable D call. Deletions cut 3 bases from V and 0 bases from J, with 5 bases between. Per the germline V gene, CDR1 is KGHSH and CDR2 is LQKENI. The length of the CDR3 is 13 residues. In nucleotides, the CDR3 is TGTGCCAGCTCACCGGGCGTGAACACTGAAGCTTTCTTT. It is translated as CASSPGVNTEAFF.

This sequence joins TRBV6-1 and TRBJ1-4, with unresolved D. The CDR3 has 17 amino acids. V lost 1 base to trimming and J lost 0 bases, with 12 bases between them. Germline V CDR1 and CDR2: MNHNS, SASEGT. CDR3 loop: CASSEGLSYPTNEKLFF. CDR3 in DNA: TGTGCCAGCAGTGAAGGCCTAAGCTATCCAACTAATGAAAAACTGTTTTTT.

This clonotype was picked up many times. V gene TRBV29-1 combines with J gene TRBJ2-7, with D possibly TRBD1 on 6 matching bases. Trimming cost V 6 bases and J 0 bases, with 18 bases left between them. This CDR3 is built from 15 residues. Germline loops: CDR1 SQVTM, CDR2 ANQGSEA. The CDR3 DNA reads as TGCAGCGTCGCGACGGGACAAGGGATCTCCTACGAGCAGTACTTC. Residues: CSVATGQGISYEQYF.

This clonotype was picked up many times. V is TRBV5-1 and J is TRBJ1-5, with 8 bases that match TRBD1. The CDR3 has 16 residues. Germline V gives CDR1 SGHRS, CDR2 YFSETQ. J was trimmed by 4 bases and V by 4 bases; bases with no gene match: 10. In DNA form, the CDR3 reads TGCGCCAGCAGCGAACTACCGGGACAGGCTAATCAGCCCCAGCATTTT. As protein: CASSELPGQANQPQHF.

This clonotype has more than one count but fewer than ten. CDR3 protein: CSGLNADGYTF. CDR3 sequence (DNA): TGCAGCGGTCTGAATGCGGATGGCTACACCTTC. The rearrangement uses TRBV29-1 and TRBJ1-2; no firm D call. This CDR3 contains 11 residues. The germline V gene encodes CDR1 SQVTM and CDR2 ANQGSEA. V lost 7 bases to trimming and J lost 6 bases, with 12 bases between them.

This chain joins TRBV7-6 and TRBJ2-1; either TRBD1 or TRBD2 may supply D (6 bases each). The CDR3 covers 17 residues. The V gene lost 1 base and the J gene lost 3 bases, with 16 bases spanning the gap. CDR1 SGHVS and CDR2 FNYEAQ come from the germline V gene. The CDR3 reads CASSLVWSGDFYNEQFF. The CDR3 DNA follows: TGTGCCAGCAGCTTAGTGTGGTCAGGGGACTTCTACAATGAGCAGTTCTTC.

This clonotype was detected only a few times. This sequence joins TRBV11-2 and TRBJ2-7; 10 nucleotides match TRBD2. This CDR3 comprises 19 residues. Losses at the gene ends were 5 bases for V and 4 bases for J; bases not matched to a gene: 20. Per the germline V gene, CDR1 is SGHAT and CDR2 is FQNNGV. The CDR3 here is CASSPRGSGRTSGLYEQYF. CDR3 coding DNA: TGTGCCAGCAGCCCGAGGGGATCAGGGAGGACTAGCGGACTTTACGAGCAGTACTTC.

In this sample, this clonotype turned up a few times. The chain links TRBV4-1 to TRBJ2-4; the D is unclear. The V and J ends lost 1 base and 0 bases respectively, with 10 bases between them. The length of the CDR3 is 16 residues. In germline, CDR1 is MGHRA, CDR2 YSYEKL. The CDR3 sequence is CASSQAGLLAKNIQYF. Here the CDR3 DNA reads TGCGCCAGCAGCCAAGCAGGCCTTTTAGCCAAAAACATTCAGTACTTC.

The chain joins TRBV5-4 to TRBJ2-3; either TRBD1 or TRBD2 may supply D (6 bases each). Trimming stripped 0 bases from V and 6 bases from J, with 26 bases between. Germline assignment: CDR1 SGHNT and CDR2 YYREEE (reference sequence). The CDR3 contains 19 residues. The CDR3 protein is CASSLASMWGATLRDTQYF. The CDR3 DNA sequence: TGTGCCAGCAGCTTGGCCTCAATGTGGGGGGCAACCCTCCGTGATACGCAGTATTTT.

The rearrangement links TRBV10-2 to TRBJ2-7; 9 nucleotides align to TRBD1. CDR1 is WSHSY, CDR2 SAAADI, per germline. This CDR3 has 15 residues. The junction had 11 bases not matched to a gene; V was cut back by 8 bases and J by 3 bases. This CDR3 reads CASGRPSDRGYEQYF. The DNA for the CDR3 is TGCGCCAGCGGACGACCATCGGACAGGGGCTACGAGCAGTACTTC.

This clonotype was detected a few times. The V gene is TRBV10-3, the J gene TRBJ2-7; 13 bases map to TRBD2. The CDR3 runs to 15 residues. J lost 3 bases, V lost 8 bases, and 7 bases had no gene match. CDR1 is ENHRY and CDR2 is SYGVKD in the germline V gene. Written as DNA, the CDR3 is TGTGCCATCTGGGGTGGGACTAGCGGGATCTACGAGCAGTACTTC. Its translation: CAIWGGTSGIYEQYF.

This sequence joins TRBV11-2 and TRBJ2-2; the D is unclear. CDR3 length: 15 amino acids. Trimming took off 2 bases at V and 7 bases at J, with 14 bases between the two ends. Germline V gene sequence: CDR1 SGHAT, CDR2 FQNNGV. CDR3 residues: CASSLQIPGGGELFF. DNA for the CDR3: TGTGCCAGCAGCTTACAAATTCCTGGTGGCGGGGAGCTGTTTTTT.

The CDR3 region has the DNA TGCGCCAGCAGCTTGGCCCCCGGGACAGGGGCCAATGAGCAGTTCTTC. Protein product: CASSLAPGTGANEQFF. The chain uses TRBV5-1 and TRBJ2-1; 10 bases are shared with TRBD1. Germline CDR1 is SGHRS and CDR2 is YFSETQ. Unmatched junction bases numbered 6, after V lost 0 bases and J lost 6 bases. The CDR3 spans 16 residues.

This clonotype was seen ten or more times. The genes are TRBV5-1 and TRBJ1-2, with TRBD1 matching 9 bases. This CDR3 has 16 amino acids. Germline CDR1 SGHRS, CDR2 YFSETQ. V gave up 5 bases and J gave up 4 bases; unmatched junction bases: 12. The CDR3 region is CASRQTPGQGLYGYTF. CDR3 DNA sequence: TGCGCCAGCAGACAAACCCCGGGACAGGGTCTCTATGGCTACACCTTC.

Ten or more counts support this clonotype. This sequence joins TRBV15 and TRBJ2-5; possibly TRBD2 for D (6 bases). The CDR3 covers 13 residues. The germline V gene encodes CDR1 LNHNV and CDR2 YYDKDF (reference sequence). Between the trimmed V and J ends, which lost 3 bases and 5 bases, there was a span of 10 bases. CDR3 DNA sequence: TGTGCCACCAGCAGTGTAGGGAGGGAGACCCAGTACTTC. Translating it yields CATSSVGRETQYF.

This clonotype was recorded at least ten times. The chain couples TRBV10-3 to TRBJ2-2, with D perhaps assigned TRBD1 or TRBD2 (6 bases each). The CDR3 totals 16 residues. Looked up from germline, CDR1 is ENHRY and CDR2 is SYGVKD. V was clipped by 8 bases and J by 3 bases, with 19 bases between them. CDR3 protein: CAIQSAAGEDTGELFF. The CDR3 DNA is TGTGCCATCCAAAGCGCGGCAGGGGAGGACACCGGGGAGCTGTTTTTT.

The V and J genes are TRBV30 and TRBJ2-1, with D possibly being TRBD1 (5 bases). The V gene lost 2 bases and the J gene lost 3 bases, with 8 bases spanning the gap. Per germline, CDR1 GTSNPN and CDR2 SVGIG (reference sequence). CDR3 length equals 13 residues. The DNA for the CDR3 is TGTGCCTGGAGTCCAGACAGCTACAATGAGCAGTTCTTC. Protein product: CAWSPDSYNEQFF.

This clonotype was counted between two and nine times. This chain joins TRBV9 and TRBJ2-6; D might be TRBD2 (6 bases). Looked up from germline, CDR1 is SGDLS and CDR2 is YYNGEE. The length of the CDR3 is 16 residues. The ends were cut back, 0 bases at V and 1 base at J, with 8 bases in the middle. CDR3 DNA sequence: TGTGCCAGCAGCGTAGGAGGGACTTCTGGGGCCAACGTCCTGACTTTC. Protein product: CASSVGGTSGANVLTF.

This clonotype was recorded a few times. The chain is built from TRBV3-1 and TRBJ2-2, with D unresolved. Germline lookup yields CDR1 LGHDT and CDR2 YNNKEL (reference sequence). CDR3 length equals 14 residues. V was trimmed by 2 bases and J by 6 bases, leaving 10 bases between them. CDR3 sequence reads: CASSQPLDPGELFF. DNA of the CDR3: TGTGCCAGCAGCCAACCTCTAGATCCCGGGGAGCTGTTTTTT.

For the CDR3, the DNA is TGCGCCAGCAGCCCCCTCGAAGGGGCGAACACCGGGGAGCTGTTTTTT. Translated: CASSPLEGANTGELFF. The chain joins TRBV5-1 to TRBJ2-2; a weak D match, TRBD1 (5 bases). CDR1 is SGHRS, CDR2 YFSETQ, per germline. The CDR3 is 16 residues long. The V and J ends lost 4 bases and 0 bases respectively, with 13 bases between them.

At least ten counts were recorded for this clonotype. The chain is built from TRBV5-1 and TRBJ2-7; tentative D call: TRBD1 (5 bases). Per germline, CDR1 SGHRS and CDR2 YFSETQ. This CDR3 contains 13 residues. Trimming took 6 bases from V and 4 from J, leaving 14 bases between them. The chain's CDR3 is CASTDDNRYEQYF. In DNA form, the CDR3 reads TGCGCCAGCACCGACGATAACAGGTACGAGCAGTACTTC.

This clonotype was counted at least ten times. The chain combines TRBV27 with TRBJ2-1, with 11 bases identical to TRBD2. The CDR3 covers 15 residues. The V segment lost 2 bases and the J segment 8 bases; nucleotides outside the gene matches: 5. Germline V gene sequence: CDR1 MNHEY, CDR2 SMNVEV (reference sequence). The CDR3 loop reads CASSLKASGRHEQFF. Here the CDR3 DNA reads TGTGCCAGCAGTTTAAAGGCTAGCGGGAGGCATGAGCAGTTCTTC.

The chain has TRBV3-1 and TRBJ2-7; 8 bases map to TRBD1. CDR3 length: 16 residues. CDR1 is LGHDT, CDR2 YNNKEL, per germline (reference sequence). J gave up 2 bases and V 0 bases, and 6 bases lay outside the gene matches. The CDR3 DNA follows: TGTGCCAGCAGCCAAGATCAGGGACAGGCCGCCTACGAGCAGTACTTC. Translating it yields CASSQDQGQAAYEQYF.